What follows are 25 T cell receptor beta chains derived from one specimen sequenced in a study of blood T cell repertoires in COVID-19. TCRdb's copy holds only in-frame clones and misses some; the assay was immunoSEQ multiplex PCR. The sample holds over 90,000 clones, roughly nine tenths seen once. Sample: peripheral blood. The receptors were sampled from a woman in her sixties with acute or convalescent COVID-19.

V and J are TRBV11-1 and TRBJ2-1; 10 nucleotides align to TRBD1. The CDR3 sequence is 15 residues long. CDR1 and CDR2 from the germline V gene are SGHAT and FQDESV (reference sequence). The ends lost 5 bases at V and 8 bases at J; junction bases unmatched: 9. The CDR3 region is CASSAPKTGGHEQFF. The CDR3 DNA is TGTGCCAGCAGCGCGCCTAAGACAGGGGGCCATGAGCAGTTCTTC.

This chain uses TRBV5-1 with TRBJ2-3; the D is unclear. Trimming cost V 4 bases and J 2 bases, with 17 bases left between them. The CDR3 covers 16 residues. CDR1 and CDR2 (germline): SGHRS, YFSETQ. In DNA, the CDR3 is TGCGCCAGCAGCCTTGGAGTCCTTTCTTCCACAGATACGCAGTATTTT. Protein: CASSLGVLSSTDTQYF.

This chain joins TRBV30 and TRBJ1-1; possibly TRBD1 for D (6 bases). CDR1 and CDR2 from the germline V gene are GTSNPN and SVGIG (reference sequence). CDR3 length equals 15 residues. Between the trimmed V and J ends, which lost 6 bases and 5 bases, there was a span of 22 bases. The CDR3 loop is CACTPGERERTEAFF. CDR3 DNA: TGTGCCTGTACTCCAGGGGAGAGGGAGAGAACTGAAGCTTTCTTT.

The V gene is TRBV9, the J gene TRBJ1-1; a possible D gene is TRBD1 (6 bases). The V gene's germline CDR1 is SGDLS and CDR2 YYNGEE. V lost 0 bases, J lost 0 bases, and 9 bases lay in between. This CDR3 has 15 residues. The CDR3 nucleotides read TGTGCCAGCAGCGTAGATGGACAGTTGAACACTGAAGCTTTCTTT. Its protein is CASSVDGQLNTEAFF.

A word on this clone: The same CDR3 arises from other DNA sequences in this sample as well. The CDR3 region is CASSLDRGNTIYF. The CDR3 bases are TGTGCCAGCAGCTTAGACAGGGGAAACACCATATATTTT. V usage is TRBV11-2 and J usage is TRBJ1-3; D is undetermined. Germline lookup yields CDR1 SGHAT and CDR2 FQNNGV. V was trimmed by 0 bases and J by 4 bases, leaving 4 bases between them. The CDR3 runs 13 residues.

The V call is TRBV12-3 or TRBV12-4, the J call TRBJ1-6; D gene ambiguous. V lost 4 bases and J lost 10, with 11 bases in between. CDR3 size: 13 residues. The CDR3 is CASSSGWESPLHF. CDR3 sequence (DNA): TGTGCCAGCAGTTCGGGGTGGGAATCACCCCTCCACTTT.

The V call is TRBV20-1, the J call TRBJ1-1; D remains unclear. Germline V gene sequence: CDR1 DFQATT, CDR2 SNEGSKA (reference sequence). The CDR3 consists of 12 residues. Trimming shortened V by 3 bases and J by 4 bases, and 9 bases separated the two germline ends. The CDR3 is CSASRQSTEAFF. CDR3 nucleotide sequence: TGCAGTGCTAGTAGACAATCCACTGAAGCTTTCTTT.

This chain joins TRBV11-3 and TRBJ2-3, with TRBD2 matching over 9 bases. The CDR3 totals 15 residues. The V gene's germline CDR1 is SGHNT and CDR2 YENEEA. The V and J ends lost 5 bases and 0 bases, in that order; junction bases with no gene match: 3. The CDR3 here is CASSVTSGSTDTQYF. The DNA of the CDR3 is TGTGCCAGCAGCGTCACTAGCGGGAGCACAGATACGCAGTATTTT.

The chain links TRBV6-6 to TRBJ1-3, with D perhaps TRBD1 (5 bases). Germline V gene data show CDR1 as MNHNY and CDR2 as SVGAGI (reference sequence). The CDR3 has 16 residues. Trimming left V 0 bases short and J 2 bases short, with 11 bases between. CDR3 coding DNA: TGTGCCAGCAGTTACTCAACGGGGGGGGCTGGAAACACCATATATTTT. It codes for CASSYSTGGAGNTIYF.

The chain couples TRBV30 to TRBJ1-6; D gene unclear. Trimming stripped 7 bases from V and 7 bases from J, with 20 bases between. CDR1 is GTSNPN, CDR2 SVGIG, per germline (reference sequence). The CDR3 is made up of 15 amino acids. The CDR3 sequence: CASSATEVKNSPLHF. Here the CDR3 DNA reads TGTGCCTCCTCAGCGACCGAGGTGAAAAATTCACCCCTCCACTTT. The complete variable domain, with remaining parts taken from reference TRBV30 and TRBJ1-6, reads SQTIHQWPATLVQPVGSPLSLECTVEGTSNPNLYWYRQAAGRGLQLLFYSVGIGQISSEVPQNLSASRPQDRQFILSSKKLLLSDSGFYLCASSATEVKNSPLHFGNGTRLTVT.

In this sample, this clone turned up once. A read error may account for a junction end that differs from germline. The CDR3 nucleotides read TGTGCTAGCAGCTTAGGGGCAGGGAGGGGGACCCAGTACTTC. This codes for CASSLGAGRGTQYF. The chain couples TRBV7-7 to TRBJ2-5, with 7 positions matching TRBD2. There are 14 residues in the CDR3. Germline lookup yields CDR1 SSHAT and CDR2 FNYEAQ (reference sequence).

J is TRBJ1-1 and V is TRBV24-1; TRBD1 is a possible D gene (5 bases). V dropped 8 bases and J dropped 5 bases, with 14 bases sitting between them. Germline-derived CDR1 and CDR2 are KGHDR and SFDVKD. The CDR3 extends over 13 amino acids. The CDR3 DNA reads as TGTGCCACCATGGAGAGGGGAGGGACTGAAGCTTTCTTT. This translates into CATMERGGTEAFF.

A single count supports this clone. The rearrangement links TRBV4-1 to TRBJ1-5, with D uncertain. This CDR3 contains 13 residues. Deletions cut 3 bases from V and 8 bases from J, with 11 bases between. Germline CDR1 MGHRA, CDR2 YSYEKL. The CDR3 protein is CASSHGSTKPQHF. CDR3 nucleotides: TGCGCCAGCAGCCATGGGTCTACTAAGCCCCAGCATTTT.

This rearrangement joins TRBV3-1 (or the pseudogene TRBV3-2) to TRBJ1-6, with a weak D call TRBD1 (5 bases). Trimming removed 5 bases at V and 7 bases at J, with 15 bases between. The germline V gene has CDR1 LGHDT and CDR2 YNNKEL (reference sequence). This CDR3 has 15 amino acids. The chain's CDR3 is CASSWGTGLNSPLHF. CDR3 nucleotide sequence: TGTGCCAGCAGCTGGGGCACGGGCTTGAATTCACCCCTCCACTTT.

This rearrangement joins TRBV7-8 to TRBJ2-3, with 7 bases aligning to TRBD2. From germline, CDR1 is SGHVS and CDR2 FQNEAQ. The J segment lost 0 bases and the V segment lost 4 bases, leaving 4 bases of the junction unmatched. CDR3 length: 15 amino acids. DNA for the CDR3: TGTGCCAGCAGCTCCCAGCGGGATAGCACAGATACGCAGTATTTT. Its protein product is CASSSQRDSTDTQYF.

This sequence joins TRBV5-4 and TRBJ2-3; 8 bases align to TRBD1. This CDR3 contains 14 residues. Trimming at V came to 4 bases and at J to 8 bases, leaving 9 bases not matched to a gene. CDR1 and CDR2 (germline): SGHNT, YYREEE (reference sequence). The CDR3 region has the DNA TGTGCCAGCAGCACTCAGGGGGCACAAGCTACGCAGTATTTT. This sequence encodes CASSTQGAQATQYF. Complete variable domain (other parts from reference TRBV5-4 and TRBJ2-3): ETGVTQSPTHLIKTRGQQVTLRCSSQSGHNTVSWYQQALGQGPQFIFQYYREEENGRGNFPPRFSGLQFPNYSSELNVNALELDDSALYLCASSTQGAQATQYFGPGTRLTVL.

This clone was detected only once. V gene TRBV3-1 (or the pseudogene TRBV3-2) combines with J gene TRBJ2-5; 10 bases fit TRBD2. This CDR3 spans 17 amino acids. Germline V lookup: CDR1 LGHDT, CDR2 YNNKEL (reference sequence). Trimming took 3 bases from V and 4 from J; bases not matched to a gene: 11. This chain's CDR3 is CASSHWGLAGERETQYF. CDR3 nucleotides: TGTGCCAGCAGCCACTGGGGGCTAGCGGGAGAGCGAGAGACCCAGTACTTC.

The chain carries TRBV10-2 and TRBJ1-1, with TRBD1 identical over 9 bases. V lost 3 bases, J lost 12 bases, and 11 bases stayed unmatched. Germline CDR1 is WSHSY and CDR2 is SAAADI. There are 14 residues in the CDR3. The CDR3 region is CASSDSSGTGLTFF. The CDR3 nucleotides read TGCGCCAGCAGTGACTCCTCCGGGACAGGGTTGACTTTCTTT.

This clone has only one observation. The chain uses TRBV27 and TRBJ1-1; 9 bases are a match to TRBD1. Germline V CDR1 and CDR2: MNHEY, SMNVEV (reference sequence). This CDR3 comprises 15 residues. V was clipped by 3 bases and J by 2 bases; unmatched bases: 4. The CDR3 region has the DNA TGTGCCAGCAGTTTCCGGACAGGGGTAAACACTGAAGCTTTCTTT. Encoded protein: CASSFRTGVNTEAFF.

The chain couples TRBV7-2 to TRBJ2-6; 14 bases agree with TRBD2. Per germline, CDR1 SGHTA and CDR2 FQGNSA. CDR3 length: 20 amino acids. J gave up 0 bases and V 0 bases, and 4 bases lay outside the gene matches. The CDR3 DNA reads as TGTGCCAGCAGCTTAGCCCGGACTAGCGGGAGGAGCTCTGGGGCCAACGTCCTGACTTTC. Residues: CASSLARTSGRSSGANVLTF.

This chain's CDR3 is CASSPGSGGSYGYTF. In DNA form, the CDR3 reads TGTGCCAGCTCACCAGGGAGTGGGGGCAGCTATGGCTACACCTTC. The V call is TRBV18, the J call TRBJ1-2; weak D call: TRBD1 (6 bases). V lost 2 bases and J 4 bases, leaving 14 bases between the germline ends. The germline gives CDR1 KGHSH, CDR2 LQKENI. This CDR3 has 15 amino acids.

This clone was detected only once. This sequence joins TRBV11-3 and TRBJ2-1; no clear D. Germline-derived CDR1 and CDR2 are SGHNT and YENEEA. Trimming removed 5 bases at V and 3 bases at J, with 11 bases between. The CDR3 contains 14 residues. The CDR3 sequence: CASSPLGVYNEQFF. The CDR3 nucleotides read TGTGCCAGCAGCCCCCTAGGAGTCTACAATGAGCAGTTCTTC.

The CDR3 is CASSEARTGRTEAFF. The CDR3 DNA is TGTGCCAGCAGTGAAGCGAGGACAGGGAGGACTGAAGCTTTCTTT. V usage is TRBV6-1 and J usage is TRBJ1-1; TRBD1 agrees at 8 bases. Germline V CDR1 and CDR2: MNHNS, SASEGT. The CDR3 covers 15 residues. J gave up 5 bases and V 0 bases, and 5 bases lay outside the gene matches.

The rearrangement uses TRBV12-5 and TRBJ2-2; TRBD2 agrees at 7 bases. The CDR3 totals 14 residues. Germline V gene lookup returns CDR1 LGHNT and CDR2 FRNRAP. Unmatched junction bases numbered 3, after V lost 1 base and J lost 7 bases. CDR3 amino acids: CASGLGIAGGELFF. In DNA form, the CDR3 reads TGTGCTAGTGGTTTGGGGATAGCGGGCGGGGAGCTGTTTTTT.

The genes are TRBV6-5 and TRBJ1-5; D perhaps matches TRBD1 (5 bases). Germline V lookup: CDR1 MNHEY, CDR2 SVGAGI. This CDR3 comprises 14 residues. Trimming took off 2 bases at V and 9 bases at J, with 14 bases between the two ends. The CDR3 here is CASSYEVEGSPQHF. In nucleotides, the CDR3 is TGTGCCAGCAGTTACGAGGTGGAGGGGTCGCCCCAGCATTTT.